The 9 T cell receptor beta chains below were found in one sample sequenced in a study of technical replicates of blood from a few donors. Only in-frame clones appear in the TCRdb table, and some are missing; sequencing was by immunoSEQ multiplex PCR. The table includes 65,000 to 85,000 clones, roughly 94% detected once. The material sequenced was T cells isolated from PBMCs. The receptors were gathered from a human donor in good health.

The V and J genes are TRBV9 and TRBJ1-1; D is perhaps TRBD1 (6 bases). V lost 1 base and J 0 bases, leaving 7 bases between the germline ends. Germline V gene sequence: CDR1 SGDLS, CDR2 YYNGEE. CDR3 size: 14 residues. The CDR3 protein is CASSVTGLNTEAFF. For the CDR3, the DNA is TGTGCCAGCAGCGTAACAGGGTTGAACACTGAAGCTTTCTTT.

The chain recombines TRBV11-2 with TRBJ1-4; D gene unclear. The CDR3 is 15 residues long. The germline V and J ends were trimmed by 1 base and 5 bases, with 11 bases remaining between them. Germline-derived CDR1 and CDR2 are SGHAT and FQNNGV. In nucleotides, the CDR3 is TGTGCCAGCAGCTTAGTGGGAGGGCCAAATGAAAAACTGTTTTTT. Encoded protein: CASSLVGGPNEKLFF.

The gene calls are TRBV4-1 and TRBJ2-6; 7 bases align to TRBD2. The CDR3 covers 19 residues. Germline-derived CDR1 and CDR2 are MGHRA and YSYEKL. V shed 4 bases, J shed 0 bases, and the junction held 12 bases outside the gene matches. Here the CDR3 DNA reads TGCGCCAGCAGCCCCCAGCAAACTAGCGCCCGCTCTGGGGCCAACGTCCTGACTTTC. This gives the protein CASSPQQTSARSGANVLTF.

The genes are TRBV29-1 and TRBJ2-1, with TRBD2 matching over 7 bases. Germline trimming cut 4 bases from V and 9 bases from J; bases unmatched to any gene: 3. This CDR3 is built from 11 residues. CDR1 is SQVTM and CDR2 is ANQGSEA in the germline V gene. The CDR3 DNA is TGCAGCGTTGCAGCGGGGACTGAGCAGTTCTTC. Residues: CSVAAGTEQFF.

The chain combines TRBV19 with TRBJ1-1, with D possibly being TRBD1 (6 bases). Germline CDR1 is LNHDA and CDR2 is SQIVND (reference sequence). Trimming took 3 bases from V and 6 from J, leaving 14 bases between them. The length of the CDR3 is 14 residues. CDR3 DNA: TGTGCCAGTAGTATTCAGGGGACCGCTCCTGAAGCTTTCTTT. Protein sequence: CASSIQGTAPEAFF. Drawing the rest from reference TRBV19 and TRBJ1-1, the complete variable domain is DGGITQSPKYLFRKEGQNVTLSCEQNLNHDAMYWYRQDPGQGLRLIYYSQIVNDFQKGDIAEGYSVSREKKESFPLTVTSAQKNPTAFYLCASSIQGTAPEAFFGQGTRLTVV.

The chain has TRBV20-1 and TRBJ1-1, with D uncertain. Trimming removed 1 base from V and 6 bases from J, with 6 bases in between. Germline loops: CDR1 DFQATT, CDR2 SNEGSKA (reference sequence). CDR3 length: 11 amino acids. The CDR3 here is CSARGQAEAFF. In nucleotides, the CDR3 is TGCAGTGCTAGAGGGCAGGCTGAAGCTTTCTTT.

The V and J genes are TRBV11-1 and TRBJ2-1; 7 nucleotides line up with TRBD2. CDR1 is SGHAT, CDR2 FQDESV, per germline (reference sequence). J gave up 3 bases and V 3 bases, and 2 bases lay outside the gene matches. The CDR3 covers 14 residues. The CDR3 nucleotides read TGTGCCAGCAGCTTCGGCGGGAGCTACAATGAGCAGTTCTTC. This gives the protein CASSFGGSYNEQFF.

The chain is built from TRBV14 and TRBJ2-7, with 7 bases that match TRBD1. Per the germline V gene, CDR1 is SGHDN and CDR2 is FVKESK. The trim removed 2 bases at V and 3 bases at J, leaving 4 bases unmatched. This CDR3 contains 14 residues. CDR3 sequence: CASSQLGTVYEQYF. The DNA for the CDR3 is TGTGCCAGCAGCCAATTAGGGACAGTCTACGAGCAGTACTTC.

Worth noting for this clone: The junction shows a germline mismatch at one end, possibly a read error. The rearrangement joins TRBV7-9 to TRBJ2-7; the D gene is possibly TRBD1 (5 bases). CDR1 is SEHNR, CDR2 FQNEAQ, per germline (reference sequence). The CDR3 is made up of 9 amino acids. Here the CDR3 reads CAHGADTFF. DNA of the CDR3: TGTGCCCATGGTGCGGACACGTTCTTC.